This T cell receptor beta chain emerged from a study of PD-1 blockade in classical Hodgkin lymphoma. The protocol was immunoSEQ multiplex PCR, while the TCRdb copy is restricted to in-frame clones and leaves out a portion. The sample yields 75,000 to 100,000 clones, 80% to 90% seen once. Every patient was affected by relapse after autologous stem cell transplantation, while exposure to brentuximab vedotin was not uniform. This clone has just one count. Its specificity is not known. Whole-study results and caveats: TCR diversity rose significantly by C4D1 in CD4+ but not CD8+ cells.

The material sequenced was peripheral blood mononuclear cells (PBMCs), taken before the second cycle of nivolumab. This sequence was found in a human donor with classical Hodgkin lymphoma.

The CDR3 reads CASSDYRGNEQFF. As DNA, the CDR3 is TGCGCCAGCAGTGATTACAGGGGAAATGAGCAGTTCTTC. This chain uses TRBV10-1 with TRBJ2-1; 7 bases fit TRBD1. The CDR3 contains 13 residues. V lost 3 bases, J lost 7 bases, and 3 bases stayed unmatched. The germline V gene encodes CDR1 WNHNN and CDR2 SYGVQD (reference sequence).